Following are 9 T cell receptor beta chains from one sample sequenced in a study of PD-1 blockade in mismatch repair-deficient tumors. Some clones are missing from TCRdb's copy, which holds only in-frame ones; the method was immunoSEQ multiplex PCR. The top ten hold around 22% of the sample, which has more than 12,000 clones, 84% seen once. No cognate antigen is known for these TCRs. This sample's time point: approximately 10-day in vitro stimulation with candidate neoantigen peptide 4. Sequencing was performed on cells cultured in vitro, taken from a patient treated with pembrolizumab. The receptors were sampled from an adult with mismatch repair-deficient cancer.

The CDR3 sequence: CASIPPGQGAYEQYF. The CDR3 DNA is TGTGCCAGCATTCCTCCGGGACAGGGGGCATACGAGCAGTACTTC. The chain has TRBV2 and TRBJ2-7; TRBD1 agrees at 12 bases. Germline V gene data show CDR1 as SNHLY and CDR2 as FYNNEI. The CDR3 is 15 amino acids. V lost 7 bases, J lost 4 bases, and 8 bases stayed unmatched. The variable domain in full, with the rest retrieved from reference TRBV2 and TRBJ2-7, is EPEVTQTPSHQVTQMGQEVILRCVPISNHLYFYWYRQILGQKVEFLVSFYNNEISEKSEIFDDQFSVERPDGSNFTLKIRSTKLEDSAMYFCASIPPGQGAYEQYFGPGTRLTVT.

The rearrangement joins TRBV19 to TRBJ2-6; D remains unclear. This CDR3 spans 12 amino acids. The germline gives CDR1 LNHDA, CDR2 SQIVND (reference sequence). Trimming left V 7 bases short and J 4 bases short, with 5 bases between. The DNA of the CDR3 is TGTGCCAGTAACTCCGGGGCCAACGTCCTGACTTTC. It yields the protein CASNSGANVLTF.

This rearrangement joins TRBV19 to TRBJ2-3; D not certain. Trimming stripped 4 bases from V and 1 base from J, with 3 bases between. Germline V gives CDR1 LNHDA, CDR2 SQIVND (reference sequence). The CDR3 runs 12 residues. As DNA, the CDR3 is TGTGCCAGTAGTAGAGGCACAGATACGCAGTATTTT. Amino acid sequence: CASSRGTDTQYF.

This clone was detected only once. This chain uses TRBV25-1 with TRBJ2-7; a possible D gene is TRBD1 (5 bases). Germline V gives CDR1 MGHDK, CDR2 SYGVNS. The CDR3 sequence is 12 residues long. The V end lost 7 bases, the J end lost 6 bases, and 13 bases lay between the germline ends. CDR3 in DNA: TGTGCCAGCAATAGGGGCCTTGGCGAGCAGTACTTC. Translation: CASNRGLGEQYF.

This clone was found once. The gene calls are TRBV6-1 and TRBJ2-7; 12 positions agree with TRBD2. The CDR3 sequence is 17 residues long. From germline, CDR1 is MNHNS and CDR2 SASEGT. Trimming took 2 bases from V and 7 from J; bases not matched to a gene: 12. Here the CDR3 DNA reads TGTGCCAGCAGTGAAACCCCCGGACTAGCGGGATTAGGGGAGCAGTACTTC. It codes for CASSETPGLAGLGEQYF.

The CDR3 nucleotides are TGTGCCATCAGTGAGTCGGTAGTATCCTACAATGAGCAGTTCTTC. Residues: CAISESVVSYNEQFF. V and J are TRBV10-3 and TRBJ2-1; unclear D gene. The CDR3 spans 15 residues. The germline gives CDR1 ENHRY, CDR2 SYGVKD. V was cut by 0 bases and J by 1 base, with 7 bases left in between.

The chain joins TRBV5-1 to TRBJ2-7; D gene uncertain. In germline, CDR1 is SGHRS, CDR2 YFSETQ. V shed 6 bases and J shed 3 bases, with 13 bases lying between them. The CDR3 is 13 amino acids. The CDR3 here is CASTYIGSYEQYF. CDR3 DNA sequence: TGCGCCAGCACCTACATCGGAAGCTACGAGCAGTACTTC.

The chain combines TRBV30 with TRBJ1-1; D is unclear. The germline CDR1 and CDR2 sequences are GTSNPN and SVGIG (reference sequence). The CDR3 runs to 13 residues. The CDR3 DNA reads TGTGCGAGTACAGCGTGGACCAACACTGAAGCTTTCTTT. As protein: CASTAWTNTEAFF.

The DNA of the CDR3 is TGTGCCAGCAGCTCGGACAACTATCAGCCCCAGCATTTT. It specifies CASSSDNYQPQHF. V and J are TRBV7-9 and TRBJ1-5; D may be TRBD1 (5 bases). Germline CDR1 is SEHNR and CDR2 is FQNEAQ (reference sequence). The CDR3 has 13 residues. The V end lost 4 bases, the J end lost 5 bases, and 9 bases lay between the germline ends.